This T cell receptor beta chain was recorded in a study of T-cell reconstitution after alpha-beta-depleted transplantation in children. As regards this clonotype: Its antigen is undetermined.

The CDR3 has 15 amino acids. Trimming pared 5 bases from V and 2 bases from J, leaving 15 bases between. Germline V gene data show CDR1 as SGHTA and CDR2 as FQGNSA. Findings of the study overall: Fresh T-cell production supplied most of the T-cell counts and diversity seen one year after transplant. It was reported that alpha-beta T cells came from several hundred expanded graft clones (about two months after transplant). At day 60, the high TCRbeta diversity found in some patients originated from recipient T cells and thymic progenitors that had survived.

TCRbeta library construction was performed incorporating unique molecular identifiers. MiXCR, applied by TCRdb to the PCR reads, yields one record per CDR3 protein. Among about 420,000 distinct CDR3 sequences, 15% to 20% were seen once, and the ten largest hold about 32%. The rearrangement links TRBV7-2 to TRBJ2-5; D may be TRBD2 (5 bases). The source material was PBMCs, mostly from graft donor cells, sampled 360 days after TCRalphabeta/CD19-depleted stem cell transplant. The receptor's source is a boy less than two years old who had a stem cell transplant for Wiskott-Aldrich syndrome, so the T cells may come from the graft donor. CDR3 residues: CASSQRTPLQETQYF. CDR3 nucleotide sequence: TGTGCCAGCAGCCAACGGACTCCGCTACAAGAGACCCAGTACTTC.